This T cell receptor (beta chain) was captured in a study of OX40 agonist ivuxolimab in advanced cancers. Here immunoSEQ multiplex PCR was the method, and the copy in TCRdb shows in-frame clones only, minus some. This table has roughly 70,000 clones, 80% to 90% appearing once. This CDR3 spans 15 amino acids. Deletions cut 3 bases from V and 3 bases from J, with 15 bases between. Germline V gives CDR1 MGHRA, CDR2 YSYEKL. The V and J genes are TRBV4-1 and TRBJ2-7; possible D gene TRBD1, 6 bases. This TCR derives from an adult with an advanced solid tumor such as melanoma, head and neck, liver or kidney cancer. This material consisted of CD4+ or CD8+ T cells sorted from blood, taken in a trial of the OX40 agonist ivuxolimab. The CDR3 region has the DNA TGCGCCAGCAGCCAGGCAGGAACAGGGCTCTACGAGCAGTACTTC. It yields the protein CASSQAGTGLYEQYF.